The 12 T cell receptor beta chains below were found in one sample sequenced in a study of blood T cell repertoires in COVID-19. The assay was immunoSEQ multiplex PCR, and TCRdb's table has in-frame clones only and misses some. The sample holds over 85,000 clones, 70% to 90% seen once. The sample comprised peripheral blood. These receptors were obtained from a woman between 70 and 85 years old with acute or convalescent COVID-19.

The CDR3: CASSLGSGARETQYF. DNA of the CDR3: TGTGCCAGCAGCTTAGGGTCAGGGGCGAGGGAGACCCAGTACTTC. V and J are TRBV7-2 and TRBJ2-5; D possibly corresponds to TRBD1 (6 bases). Trimming pared 1 base from V and 5 bases from J, leaving 14 bases between. This CDR3 contains 15 residues. CDR1 is SGHTA and CDR2 is FQGNSA in the germline V gene.

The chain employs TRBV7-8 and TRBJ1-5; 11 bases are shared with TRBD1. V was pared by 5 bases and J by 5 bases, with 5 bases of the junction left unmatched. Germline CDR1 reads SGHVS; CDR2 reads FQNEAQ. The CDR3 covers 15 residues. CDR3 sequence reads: CASSAGQGAYQPQHF. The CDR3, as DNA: TGTGCCAGCAGCGCAGGACAGGGGGCATATCAGCCCCAGCATTTT.

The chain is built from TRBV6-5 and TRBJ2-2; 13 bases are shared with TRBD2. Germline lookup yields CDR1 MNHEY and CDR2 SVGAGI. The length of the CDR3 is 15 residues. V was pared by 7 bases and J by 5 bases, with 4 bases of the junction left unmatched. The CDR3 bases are TGTGCCAGCAACCTACTAGCGGGGGGGACCGGGGAGCTGTTTTTT. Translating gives CASNLLAGGTGELFF.

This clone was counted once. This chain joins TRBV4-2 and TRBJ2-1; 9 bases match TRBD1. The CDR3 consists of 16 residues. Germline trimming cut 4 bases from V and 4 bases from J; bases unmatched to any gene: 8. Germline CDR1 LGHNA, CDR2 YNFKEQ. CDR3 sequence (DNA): TGTGCCAGCAGCCGCAACGGACAGGGGACTTACAATGAGCAGTTCTTC. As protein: CASSRNGQGTYNEQFF.

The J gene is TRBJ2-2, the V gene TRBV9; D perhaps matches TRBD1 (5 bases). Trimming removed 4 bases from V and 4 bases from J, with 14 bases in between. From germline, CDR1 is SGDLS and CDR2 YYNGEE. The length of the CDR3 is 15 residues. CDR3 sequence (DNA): TGTGCCAGCAGCCCCCTCGACAGCTTCACCGGGGAGCTGTTTTTT. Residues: CASSPLDSFTGELFF. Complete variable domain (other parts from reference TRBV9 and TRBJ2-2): DSGVTQTPKHLITATGQRVTLRCSPRSGDLSVYWYQQSLDQGLQFLIQYYNGEERAKGNILERFSAQQFPDLHSELNLSSLELGDSALYFCASSPLDSFTGELFFGEGSRLTVL.

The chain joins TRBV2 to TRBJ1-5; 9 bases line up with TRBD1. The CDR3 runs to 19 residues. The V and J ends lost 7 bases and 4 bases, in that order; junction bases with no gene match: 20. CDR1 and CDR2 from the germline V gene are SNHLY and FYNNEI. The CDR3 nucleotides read TGTGCCAGCAATGCGGCCGGGACAGGGTCTTTTTCAGGGAATCAGCCCCAGCATTTT. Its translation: CASNAAGTGSFSGNQPQHF.

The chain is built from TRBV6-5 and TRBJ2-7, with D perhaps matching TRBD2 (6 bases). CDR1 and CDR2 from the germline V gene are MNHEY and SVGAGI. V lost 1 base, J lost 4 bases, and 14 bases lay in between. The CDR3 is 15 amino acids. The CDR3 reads CASSYLLGGSYEQYF. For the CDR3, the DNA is TGTGCCAGCAGTTACTTATTGGGGGGATCTTACGAGCAGTACTTC.

This CDR3 is CASSPLQGGGTEAFF. The CDR3 DNA sequence: TGCGCCAGCAGCCCCCTACAGGGGGGTGGCACTGAAGCTTTCTTT. The V gene is TRBV5-1, the J gene TRBJ1-1; 8 bases fit TRBD1. The ends lost 4 bases at V and 4 bases at J; junction bases unmatched: 9. The germline V gene encodes CDR1 SGHRS and CDR2 YFSETQ. This CDR3 contains 15 residues.

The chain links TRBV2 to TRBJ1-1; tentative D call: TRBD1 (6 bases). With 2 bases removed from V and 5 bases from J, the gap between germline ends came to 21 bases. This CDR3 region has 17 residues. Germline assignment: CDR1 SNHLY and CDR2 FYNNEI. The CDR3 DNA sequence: TGTGCCAGCAGTGAATTGGGGACACGATGGGGATCAACTGAAGCTTTCTTT. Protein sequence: CASSELGTRWGSTEAFF.

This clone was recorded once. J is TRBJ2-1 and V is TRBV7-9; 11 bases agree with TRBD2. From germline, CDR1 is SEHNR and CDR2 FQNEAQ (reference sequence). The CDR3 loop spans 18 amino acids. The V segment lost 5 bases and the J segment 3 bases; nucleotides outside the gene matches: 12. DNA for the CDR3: TGTGCCAGCAGCCCCCCGAATAGCGGGGGGGCCTTCTACAATGAGCAGTTCTTC. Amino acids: CASSPPNSGGAFYNEQFF.

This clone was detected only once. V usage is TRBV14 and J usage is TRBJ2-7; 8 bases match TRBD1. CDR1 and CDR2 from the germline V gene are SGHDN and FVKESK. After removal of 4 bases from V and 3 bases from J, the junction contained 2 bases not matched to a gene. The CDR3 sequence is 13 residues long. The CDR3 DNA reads TGTGCCAGCAGCCGGGACAGGATCTACGAGCAGTACTTC. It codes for CASSRDRIYEQYF.

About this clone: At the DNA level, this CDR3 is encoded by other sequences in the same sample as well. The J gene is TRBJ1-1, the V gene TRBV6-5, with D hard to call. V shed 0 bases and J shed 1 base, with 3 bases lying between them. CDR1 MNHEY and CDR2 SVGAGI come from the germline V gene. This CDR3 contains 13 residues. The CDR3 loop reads CASSYSRNTEAFF. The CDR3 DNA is TGTGCCAGCAGTTACTCGAGGAACACTGAAGCTTTCTTT.